These 8 T cell receptor beta chains came from one sample sequenced in a study of siplizumab effects on memory and regulatory T cells (dated by TCRdb to about 2019). Library creation used the immunoSEQ multiplex PCR assay. Imported from immuneACCESS, the table was reduced by TCRdb to in-frame sequences with V and J called. These copies leave out some clones; in studies compared against another copy, an unresolved V gene accounts for under half, and the cause of the remainder is not known. This sample gives about 100,000 clones in total; more than 85% of them show up just once. In total, the top ten clones hold approximately 0.15% of the sample. Sample: CD4+ T cells sorted from blood. The receptors were gathered from a human donor in good health.

The genes are TRBV18 and TRBJ1-1, with 7 bases aligning to TRBD1. Germline loops: CDR1 KGHSH, CDR2 LQKENI. V lost 2 bases to trimming and J lost 8 bases; unmatched junction nucleotides: 5. The CDR3 covers 13 residues. CDR3 region: CASSPSGGVEAFF. The CDR3 nucleotides read TGTGCCAGCTCACCATCAGGGGGGGTCGAAGCTTTCTTT.

The genes are TRBV7-3 and TRBJ1-2; D perhaps matches TRBD1 (5 bases). The CDR3 has 15 residues. CDR1 and CDR2 from the germline V gene are SGHTA and FQGTGA. Trimming removed 5 bases at V and 5 bases at J, with 18 bases between. CDR3 nucleotides: TGTGCCAGCAGCCCACAAGGAGGGGTGTCATATGGCTACACCTTC. Its protein is CASSPQGGVSYGYTF. Using reference TRBV7-3 and TRBJ1-2 for the parts outside the CDR3, the full variable domain is GAGVSQTPSNKVTEKGKYVELRCDPISGHTALYWYRQSLGQGPEFLIYFQGTGAADDSGLPNDRFFAVRPEGSVSTLKIQRTERGDSAVYLCASSPQGGVSYGYTFGSGTRLTVV.

J is TRBJ1-2 and V is TRBV7-7; D possibly corresponds to TRBD1 (6 bases). Germline V CDR1 and CDR2: SSHAT, FNYEAQ (reference sequence). Trimming left V 5 bases short and J 4 bases short, with 14 bases between. CDR3 size: 14 residues. This CDR3 is CASSADRHPYGYTF. CDR3 nucleotide sequence: TGTGCCAGCAGCGCAGACAGGCATCCCTATGGCTACACCTTC. The entire variable domain, with the rest obtained from reference TRBV7-7 and TRBJ1-2, is as follows: GAGVSQSPRYKVTKRGQDVTLRCDPISSHATLYWYQQALGQGPEFLTYFNYEAQPDKSGLPSDRFSAERPEGSISTLTIQRTEQRDSAMYRCASSADRHPYGYTFGSGTRLTVV.

This sequence joins TRBV11-1 and TRBJ2-7, with D perhaps matching TRBD1 (5 bases). Germline V CDR1 and CDR2: SGHAT, FQDESV (reference sequence). The CDR3 loop spans 13 amino acids. With 5 bases removed from V and 3 bases from J, the gap between germline ends came to 11 bases. The CDR3 region is CASSPRQIYEQYF. The CDR3 DNA sequence: TGTGCCAGCAGCCCCAGACAGATCTACGAGCAGTACTTC.

This chain joins TRBV4-3 and TRBJ2-1; 10 bases are a match to TRBD2. In germline, CDR1 is LGHNA, CDR2 YSLEER. There are 15 residues in the CDR3. Trimming at V came to 1 base and at J to 8 bases, leaving 5 bases not matched to a gene. Here the CDR3 reads CASSQGSGGVDEQFF. For the CDR3, the DNA is TGCGCCAGCAGCCAAGGGAGCGGGGGGGTGGATGAGCAGTTCTTC.

The chain employs TRBV5-1 and TRBJ1-3, with D uncertain. The CDR3 is made up of 14 amino acids. Trimming shortened V by 2 bases and J by 4 bases, and 10 bases separated the two germline ends. CDR1 and CDR2 from the germline V gene are SGHRS and YFSETQ. This chain's CDR3 is CASSLAEFGNTIYF. The CDR3 nucleotides read TGCGCCAGCAGCTTAGCAGAATTCGGAAACACCATATATTTT.

This chain joins TRBV15 and TRBJ2-7; 7 nucleotides agree with TRBD1. V lost 5 bases, J lost 2 bases, and 6 bases stayed unmatched. The length of the CDR3 is 14 residues. CDR1 and CDR2 (germline): LNHNV, YYDKDF (reference sequence). CDR3 sequence (DNA): TGTGCCACCAGCGGACGACAGGGCGCCTACGAGCAGTACTTC. Translating it yields CATSGRQGAYEQYF.

This clone appeared a single time. The chain employs TRBV5-1 and TRBJ2-2; possible D gene TRBD1, 6 bases. The V end lost 5 bases, the J end lost 1 base, and 12 bases lay between the germline ends. This CDR3 contains 15 residues. Germline V lookup: CDR1 SGHRS, CDR2 YFSETQ. CDR3 nucleotides: TGCGCCAGCAGTTGGGAAGGGGGGAACACCGGGGAGCTGTTTTTT. It encodes CASSWEGGNTGELFF. The complete variable domain, with remaining parts taken from reference TRBV5-1 and TRBJ2-2, reads KAGVTQTPRYLIKTRGQQVTLSCSPISGHRSVSWYQQTPGQGLQFLFEYFSETQRNKGNFPGRFSGRQFSNSRSEMNVSTLELGDSALYLCASSWEGGNTGELFFGEGSRLTVL.